A single sample gave rise to the 32 T cell receptor beta chains below, sequenced in a study of blood T cell repertoires in COVID-19. The repertoire was sequenced with immunoSEQ multiplex PCR; TCRdb's copy has only in-frame clones and lacks some. This table holds about 160,000 clones, under 85% found once. Sequences were obtained from peripheral blood. The receptors stem from a man in his sixties or seventies with acute or convalescent COVID-19.

The chain employs TRBV9 and TRBJ2-7, with 8 nucleotides matching TRBD2. Trimming cost V 5 bases and J 5 bases; bases outside gene matches: 12. Germline V gives CDR1 SGDLS, CDR2 YYNGEE. The CDR3 has 15 residues. CDR3: CASSSGGGGGHEQYF. CDR3 in DNA: TGTGCCAGCAGTTCCGGGGGGGGCGGAGGGCACGAGCAGTACTTC.

The rearrangement links TRBV5-1 to TRBJ2-7; the D is unclear. The CDR3 extends over 13 amino acids. Per germline, CDR1 SGHRS and CDR2 YFSETQ. V dropped 5 bases and J dropped 6 bases, with 15 bases sitting between them. The CDR3 loop is CASSETVSGEQYF. For the CDR3, the DNA is TGCGCCAGCAGTGAGACCGTCTCGGGCGAGCAGTACTTC. Using reference TRBV5-1 and TRBJ2-7 for the parts outside the CDR3, the full variable domain is KAGVTQTPRYLIKTRGQQVTLSCSPISGHRSVSWYQQTPGQGLQFLFEYFSETQRNKGNFPGRFSGRQFSNSRSEMNVSTLELGDSALYLCASSETVSGEQYFGPGTRLTVT.

This clone occurred once. The CDR3 region has the DNA TGTGCCAGCAGCTTGCCGGGGGGTGACGAGCAGTACTTC. Translated: CASSLPGGDEQYF. The V call is TRBV5-5, the J call TRBJ2-7, with TRBD2 identical over 7 bases. The CDR3 runs to 13 residues. The J segment lost 5 bases and the V segment lost 1 base, leaving 3 bases of the junction unmatched. Germline loops: CDR1 SGHKS, CDR2 YYEKEE (reference sequence).

CDR3 region: CASTGTGGDEQYF. The DNA for the CDR3 is TGTGCCAGCACCGGTACAGGGGGCGACGAGCAGTACTTC. The chain employs TRBV6-5 and TRBJ2-7, with TRBD1 matching over 9 bases. Germline V gene data show CDR1 as MNHEY and CDR2 as SVGAGI. The ends lost 7 bases at V and 5 bases at J; junction bases unmatched: 6. The CDR3 length is 13 residues.

This chain joins TRBV11-3 and TRBJ2-7; maybe TRBD2 (6 bases). This CDR3 is 15 amino acids long. Germline lookup yields CDR1 SGHNT and CDR2 YENEEA. V lost 0 bases and J 6 bases, leaving 15 bases between the germline ends. The CDR3 spells CASSLDGSLRSEQYF. The CDR3 coding sequence is TGTGCCAGCAGCTTAGACGGGAGCCTCCGTTCCGAGCAGTACTTC. Drawing the rest from reference TRBV11-3 and TRBJ2-7, the complete variable domain is EAGVVQSPRYKIIEKKQPVAFWCNPISGHNTLYWYLQNLGQGPELLIRYENEEAVDDSQLPKDRFSAERLKGVDSTLKIQPAELGDSAVYLCASSLDGSLRSEQYFGPGTRLTVT.

V and J are TRBV7-9 and TRBJ2-1; 8 bases are shared with TRBD1. The CDR3 runs 14 residues. The trim removed 5 bases at V and 8 bases at J, leaving 8 bases unmatched. Per germline, CDR1 SEHNR and CDR2 FQNEAQ (reference sequence). In DNA form, the CDR3 reads TGTGCCAGCAGCCGTGAGCAGGGGGCGGATGAGCAGTTCTTC. This encodes CASSREQGADEQFF.

This clone turned up a few times. The rearrangement joins TRBV7-7 to TRBJ2-5; TRBD1 aligns across 9 bases. This CDR3 is built from 15 residues. J was trimmed by 4 bases and V by 4 bases; bases with no gene match: 7. Germline V gene data show CDR1 as SSHAT and CDR2 as FNYEAQ (reference sequence). CDR3 region: CASSSTGTGSETQYF. The CDR3 nucleotides are TGTGCCAGCAGCTCGACCGGGACAGGGTCAGAGACCCAGTACTTC.

This clone was counted only a few times. The chain has TRBV6-1 and TRBJ2-1; 8 bases line up with TRBD1. V dropped 3 bases and J dropped 9; count of bases not matched to a gene: 13. The CDR3 runs 16 residues. The germline gives CDR1 MNHNS, CDR2 SASEGT. DNA for the CDR3: TGTGCCAGCAGTGAGTCCAGGACAGGGAATAGGGCTGAGCAGTTCTTC. Translated: CASSESRTGNRAEQFF.

V gene TRBV5-1 combines with J gene TRBJ2-7, with TRBD1 matching 7 bases. Germline CDR1 reads SGHRS; CDR2 reads YFSETQ. The J segment lost 6 bases and the V segment lost 0 bases, leaving 3 bases of the junction unmatched. This CDR3 region has 13 residues. This CDR3 is CASSLEGAGEQYF. CDR3 sequence (DNA): TGCGCCAGCAGCTTGGAGGGGGCTGGCGAGCAGTACTTC.

The chain links TRBV27 to TRBJ2-7; TRBD1 aligns across 7 bases. Germline V gene sequence: CDR1 MNHEY, CDR2 SMNVEV (reference sequence). After removal of 2 bases from V and 3 bases from J, the junction contained 7 bases not matched to a gene. This CDR3 region has 15 residues. The CDR3 protein is CASSLEWTGGYEQYF. CDR3 in DNA: TGTGCCAGCAGTTTAGAATGGACAGGTGGCTACGAGCAGTACTTC.

This clone was counted at least ten times. CDR3 nucleotides: TGCGCCAGCAGTACATTAAGGGGGCGCGACTATGGCTACACCTTC. This codes for CASSTLRGRDYGYTF. The genes are TRBV10-1 and TRBJ1-2; 7 nucleotides match TRBD1. Per germline, CDR1 WNHNN and CDR2 SYGVQD (reference sequence). The CDR3 spans 15 residues. Unmatched junction bases numbered 9, after V lost 5 bases and J lost 3 bases.

The genes are TRBV5-4 and TRBJ2-7, with 10 bases identical to TRBD2. This CDR3 comprises 15 residues. Looked up from germline, CDR1 is SGHNT and CDR2 is YYREEE (reference sequence). The V and J ends lost 1 base and 2 bases, in that order; junction bases with no gene match: 3. Here the CDR3 reads CASSLLAGGPYEQYF. In DNA form, the CDR3 reads TGTGCCAGCAGCTTGTTAGCGGGAGGTCCCTACGAGCAGTACTTC.

The chain employs TRBV29-1 and TRBJ1-2; D is perhaps TRBD1 (6 bases). The CDR3 has 10 amino acids. Deletions cut 5 bases from V and 8 bases from J, with 9 bases between. CDR1 and CDR2 (germline): SQVTM, ANQGSEA. The CDR3 loop is CSVQDSGYTF. The CDR3 DNA sequence: TGCAGCGTTCAGGACAGCGGCTACACCTTC. Full variable domain (remainder filled in from reference TRBV29-1 and TRBJ1-2): SAVISQKPSRDICQRGTSLTIQCQVDSQVTMMFWYRQQPGQSLTLIATANQGSEATYESGFVIDKFPISRPNLTFSTLTVSNMSPEDSSIYLCSVQDSGYTFGSGTRLTVV.

The chain carries TRBV24-1 and TRBJ1-5; 7 nucleotides match TRBD1. Germline CDR1 is KGHDR and CDR2 is SFDVKD. The CDR3 has 16 residues. V dropped 6 bases and J dropped 4; count of bases not matched to a gene: 11. The CDR3 region is CATSPNRDRLNQPQHF. The CDR3 DNA reads TGTGCCACCAGTCCCAACCGGGACAGACTTAATCAGCCCCAGCATTTT.

The CDR3 sequence is CASSLEGFASGSKQIGQFF. As DNA, the CDR3 is TGTGCCAGCAGCTTAGAGGGGTTCGCGAGCGGGAGTAAGCAGATAGGGCAGTTCTTC. V usage is TRBV7-3 and J usage is TRBJ2-1; TRBD2 matches 8 bases. This CDR3 has 19 amino acids. J lost 12 bases, V lost 2 bases, and 24 bases had no gene match. CDR1 and CDR2 from the germline V gene are SGHTA and FQGTGA. The full variable domain, its missing parts supplied by reference TRBV7-3 and TRBJ2-1, is GAGVSQTPSNKVTEKGKYVELRCDPISGHTALYWYRQSLGQGPEFLIYFQGTGAADDSGLPNDRFFAVRPEGSVSTLKIQRTERGDSAVYLCASSLEGFASGSKQIGQFFGPGTRLTVL.

The chain employs TRBV5-6 and TRBJ2-1, with 10 bases that match TRBD2. CDR3 length equals 15 residues. V trimming: 2 bases; J trimming: 10 bases; junction bases outside the gene matches: 9. Per the germline V gene, CDR1 is SGHDT and CDR2 is YYEEEE. As DNA, the CDR3 is TGTGCCAGCAGCTTCGGCCTAGCGGGAGCTCGCGAGCAGTTCTTC. This gives the protein CASSFGLAGAREQFF.

This clone was counted a few times. The CDR3 DNA sequence: TGTGCCAGCAGGGCTAGCGGGGGGTCCCCTGGCGAGCAGTACTTC. Amino acids: CASRASGGSPGEQYF. This chain connects TRBV6-5 to TRBJ2-7; TRBD2 matches 11 bases. This CDR3 contains 15 residues. V gave up 6 bases and J gave up 6 bases; unmatched junction bases: 10. Germline V gene sequence: CDR1 MNHEY, CDR2 SVGAGI.

This clone was seen only a few times. This chain joins TRBV5-1 and TRBJ2-2; D may be TRBD2 (6 bases). Trimming pared 0 bases from V and 2 bases from J, leaving 11 bases between. The CDR3 is 16 amino acids. CDR1 and CDR2 from the germline V gene are SGHRS and YFSETQ. The CDR3 coding sequence is TGCGCCAGCAGCTTGGTGTCCGGGAGTAACACCGGGGAGCTGTTTTTT. Encoded protein: CASSLVSGSNTGELFF.

V gene TRBV19 combines with J gene TRBJ2-2, with D possibly being TRBD2 (6 bases). V shed 6 bases and J shed 0 bases, with 11 bases lying between them. Germline loops: CDR1 LNHDA, CDR2 SQIVND (reference sequence). This CDR3 spans 15 amino acids. CDR3 sequence: CASSVRRANTGELFF. Here the CDR3 DNA reads TGTGCCAGTAGCGTTCGGAGGGCGAACACCGGGGAGCTGTTTTTT.

The CDR3 DNA follows: TGTGCCAGCAGCCATGGACTCCTAACCCGGTTAAACACCGGGGAGCTGTTTTTT. Protein product: CASSHGLLTRLNTGELFF. The V gene is TRBV7-2, the J gene TRBJ2-2; maybe TRBD2 (5 bases). Germline V gene sequence: CDR1 SGHTA, CDR2 FQGNSA. V lost 5 bases, J lost 2 bases, and 21 bases lay in between. The length of the CDR3 is 18 residues.

The rearrangement links TRBV7-2 to TRBJ2-7, with a possible D match to TRBD1 (6 bases). This CDR3 contains 14 residues. The germline CDR1 and CDR2 sequences are SGHTA and FQGNSA. Trimming removed 1 base at V and 6 bases at J, with 13 bases between. This CDR3 is CASSLVQGRVEQYF. In nucleotides, the CDR3 is TGTGCCAGCAGCTTAGTTCAGGGGCGGGTCGAGCAGTACTTC.

The rearrangement uses TRBV7-3 and TRBJ1-1; D not resolved. The CDR3 is 13 residues long. Trimming took off 2 bases at V and 4 bases at J, with 8 bases between the two ends. Germline CDR1 reads SGHTA; CDR2 reads FQGTGA. The CDR3 nucleotides are TGTGCCAGCAGCTTATCACGGGGCACTGAAGCTTTCTTT. Amino acids: CASSLSRGTEAFF.

The V gene is TRBV6-2 or TRBV6-3, the J gene TRBJ2-7, with TRBD1 as a possible D gene (6 bases). CDR3 size: 14 residues. The germline V gene has CDR1 MNHEY and CDR2 SVGEGT. V shed 8 bases and J shed 4 bases, with 18 bases lying between them. CDR3 nucleotides: TGTGCCAGCCGTTGGTATCAGGGGTCGTACGAGCAGTACTTC. It encodes CASRWYQGSYEQYF.

The chain employs TRBV6-7 and TRBJ1-3; TRBD1 might be the D (5 bases). TRBV6-7 is an ORF, and what it does is uncertain. CDR3 length equals 14 residues. V lost 6 bases to trimming and J lost 4 bases, with 13 bases between them. The CDR3 nucleotides are TGTGCCAGCAGCCCGGACAAGGAGGGAAACACCATATATTTT. It is translated as CASSPDKEGNTIYF.

This clone was observed many times. Other DNA sequences of this sample code for an identical CDR3. This chain joins TRBV19 and TRBJ1-2; a weak D match, TRBD1 (6 bases). V was pared by 2 bases and J by 8 bases, with 9 bases between. Germline assignment: CDR1 LNHDA and CDR2 SQIVND (reference sequence). The CDR3 spans 12 residues. For the CDR3, the DNA is TGTGCCAGTAGTATAACGACAGGCGGCTACACCTTC. Translation gives CASSITTGGYTF.

The genes are TRBV2 and TRBJ2-2; TRBD2 agrees at 12 bases. Germline CDR1 is SNHLY and CDR2 is FYNNEI. V lost 8 bases, J lost 6 bases, and 13 bases stayed unmatched. The CDR3 length is 17 residues. In DNA form, the CDR3 reads TGTGCCAGCCTCACTAGCGGGGGGCCCCGGTTCTCCGGGGAGCTGTTTTTT. Protein product: CASLTSGGPRFSGELFF. The full variable domain, completed using reference TRBV2 and TRBJ2-2, is EPEVTQTPSHQVTQMGQEVILRCVPISNHLYFYWYRQILGQKVEFLVSFYNNEISEKSEIFDDQFSVERPDGSNFTLKIRSTKLEDSAMYFCASLTSGGPRFSGELFFGEGSRLTVL.

V is TRBV5-1 and J is TRBJ2-7; TRBD1 is a possible D gene (5 bases). The CDR3 length is 14 residues. V was trimmed by 2 bases and J by 0 bases, leaving 9 bases between them. Germline V gene data show CDR1 as SGHRS and CDR2 as YFSETQ. The CDR3 loop reads CASSFRTSSYEQYF. In DNA, the CDR3 is TGCGCCAGCAGCTTCCGGACAAGCTCCTACGAGCAGTACTTC.

The chain carries TRBV6-5 and TRBJ1-4; 8 nucleotides line up with TRBD1. This CDR3 is built from 15 residues. V shed 5 bases and J 4 bases; nucleotides not matched to a gene: 6. Germline V CDR1 and CDR2: MNHEY, SVGAGI. The CDR3, as DNA: TGTGCCAGCAGTCTTGGACAGGGCCTTAATGAAAAACTGTTTTTT. Translating it yields CASSLGQGLNEKLFF.

The chain uses TRBV11-3 and TRBJ2-7; possible D gene TRBD2, 5 bases. This CDR3 is 13 amino acids long. V lost 0 bases and J lost 4, with 7 bases in between. Germline CDR1 reads SGHNT; CDR2 reads YENEEA. This CDR3 reads CASSLDPGYEQYF. The CDR3, as DNA: TGTGCCAGCAGCTTAGATCCGGGGTACGAGCAGTACTTC.

The chain joins TRBV6-6 to TRBJ1-5, with D possibly TRBD1 on 5 matching bases. V was shortened by 0 bases and J by 9 bases, with 9 bases between the two germline ends. CDR3 length: 13 residues. Germline CDR1 MNHNY, CDR2 SVGAGI (reference sequence). The CDR3 DNA reads as TGTGCCAGCAGTTACTCGGACATGCTGCCCCAGCATTTT. Translating gives CASSYSDMLPQHF.

This chain joins TRBV7-6 and TRBJ1-1; the match to TRBD1 covers 7 bases. Germline trimming cut 1 base from V and 7 bases from J; bases unmatched to any gene: 3. Germline V gives CDR1 SGHVS, CDR2 FNYEAQ. CDR3 length: 13 amino acids. The chain's CDR3 is CASSLVRDSEAFF. DNA of the CDR3: TGTGCCAGCAGCTTAGTTCGGGACAGTGAAGCTTTCTTT.

CDR3 coding DNA: TGTGCCAGCAGCCGTACTAGCGGGAGACTCCATGAGCAGTTCTTC. It encodes CASSRTSGRLHEQFF. The chain combines TRBV6-5 with TRBJ2-1; TRBD2 matches at 11 bases. With 6 bases clipped from V and 8 bases from J, the junction kept 9 bases outside the gene matches. The CDR3 sequence is 15 residues long. CDR1 MNHEY and CDR2 SVGAGI come from the germline V gene.